Following are 13 T cell receptor beta chains from one sample sequenced in a study of T-cell memory formation after mild COVID-19. TCRdb re-derived calls from the 5' RACE reads in MiXCR, one entry per CDR3 protein. The sample consists of 360,000 or so distinct CDR3 sequences, approximately 29% of them appearing once. The sequencing sample was made of PBMCs or a T cell subset sorted from them (not recorded which). The origin of the receptors is an adult woman who had mild COVID-19 (a few samples of this study predate the infection). Cell type and time point are not known.

The sample holds a few counts of this clonotype. The V gene is TRBV24-1, the J gene TRBJ2-3; 9 bases align to TRBD2. The CDR3 is 15 residues long. Trimming removed 5 bases from V and 4 bases from J; junction bases left unmatched: 6. Germline V lookup: CDR1 KGHDR, CDR2 SFDVKD. CDR3 nucleotides: TGTGCCACCAGTGGATTAGCGGGAGAGGCAGATACGCAGTATTTT. This sequence encodes CATSGLAGEADTQYF.

The chain joins TRBV29-1 to TRBJ1-2, with D hard to call. V lost 5 bases to trimming and J lost 7 bases, with 20 bases between them. CDR1 and CDR2 (germline): SQVTM, ANQGSEA. The CDR3 sequence is 14 residues long. Here the CDR3 reads CSVQTPSKDGGYTF. The CDR3 DNA is TGCAGCGTTCAGACGCCGTCAAAGGACGGTGGCTACACCTTC.

The chain links TRBV2 to TRBJ2-3; D unclear. The germline CDR1 and CDR2 sequences are SNHLY and FYNNEI. V dropped 1 base and J dropped 3 bases, with 5 bases sitting between them. CDR3 length: 13 amino acids. CDR3 in amino acids: CASSEEGTDTQYF. The DNA of the CDR3 is TGTGCCAGCAGTGAAGAGGGAACAGATACGCAGTATTTT.

The sample holds a few counts of this clonotype. The chain joins TRBV6-2 or TRBV6-3 to TRBJ2-7; 8 nucleotides agree with TRBD2. The CDR3 spans 16 residues. The germline V gene has CDR1 MNHEY and CDR2 SVGEGT. The ends lost 6 bases at V and 2 bases at J; junction bases unmatched: 12. CDR3 region: CASSRWFAGGTYEQYF. CDR3 nucleotides: TGTGCCAGCAGCCGCTGGTTTGCGGGAGGTACCTACGAGCAGTACTTC.

V is TRBV7-8 and J is TRBJ2-1, with a tentative D call TRBD2 (6 bases). The ends were cut back, 1 base at V and 8 bases at J, with 9 bases in the middle. The germline V gene encodes CDR1 SGHVS and CDR2 FQNEAQ. The CDR3 is 13 amino acids. CDR3 nucleotide sequence: TGTGCCAGCAGCTTAGGGAGCGGGTATGAGCAGTTCTTC. Encoded protein: CASSLGSGYEQFF.

DNA of the CDR3: TGCAGTGCTAGAGATGGCCTCCAAGAGACCCAGTACTTC. This encodes CSARDGLQETQYF. This rearrangement joins TRBV20-1 to TRBJ2-5, with D unresolved. V gave up 0 bases and J gave up 1 base, with 6 bases separating them. CDR3 length equals 13 residues. Germline CDR1 is DFQATT and CDR2 is SNEGSKA (reference sequence).

The chain has TRBV30 and TRBJ2-2; the match to TRBD2 covers 10 bases. V was clipped by 1 base and J by 3 bases; unmatched bases: 5. CDR1 is GTSNPN and CDR2 is SVGIG in the germline V gene (reference sequence). This CDR3 contains 16 residues. The CDR3 loop is CAWSGLAGAYTGELFF. The DNA of the CDR3 is TGTGCCTGGAGTGGCCTAGCGGGAGCGTACACCGGGGAGCTGTTTTTT.

The chain combines TRBV24-1 with TRBJ2-1; the D is unclear. Trimming pared 6 bases from V and 1 base from J, leaving 6 bases between. From germline, CDR1 is KGHDR and CDR2 SFDVKD. CDR3 length equals 13 residues. In nucleotides, the CDR3 is TGTGCCACCAGTCGCGGATCCTACAATGAGCAGTTCTTC. Amino acids: CATSRGSYNEQFF.

There are a few counts of this clonotype. The V gene is TRBV9, the J gene TRBJ1-2, with D tentatively TRBD1 (6 bases). The germline V gene encodes CDR1 SGDLS and CDR2 YYNGEE. Between the trimmed V and J ends, which lost 7 bases and 1 base, there was a span of 14 bases. The CDR3 has 14 residues. Here the CDR3 DNA reads TGTGCCAGCTCGGTGGGGGGCTTTAACTATGGCTACACCTTC. Its protein is CASSVGGFNYGYTF.

The chain carries TRBV20-1 and TRBJ1-1; D is possibly TRBD1 (6 bases). Per germline, CDR1 DFQATT and CDR2 SNEGSKA (reference sequence). V was cut by 0 bases and J by 4 bases, with 12 bases left in between. The CDR3 extends over 14 amino acids. The CDR3 is CSARDGGLSTEAFF. CDR3 nucleotides: TGCAGTGCTAGAGATGGGGGGCTTAGCACTGAAGCTTTCTTT.

This clonotype has just a few counts. The chain links TRBV24-1 to TRBJ1-1; TRBD1 agrees at 8 bases. V trimming: 8 bases; J trimming: 1 base; junction bases outside the gene matches: 2. The CDR3 covers 13 residues. Germline CDR1 and CDR2: KGHDR and SFDVKD. The CDR3 here is CATKDRGNTEAFF. Here the CDR3 DNA reads TGTGCCACCAAAGACAGGGGGAACACTGAAGCTTTCTTT.

This CDR3 reads CASSYQGNYGYTF. The CDR3 DNA sequence: TGTGCCAGCAGTTATCAGGGGAACTATGGCTACACCTTC. The J gene is TRBJ1-2, the V gene TRBV6-5, with a tentative D call TRBD1 (6 bases). V gave up 3 bases and J gave up 2 bases, with 7 bases separating them. CDR3 length: 13 residues. Germline CDR1 MNHEY, CDR2 SVGAGI.

The sample holds many counts of this clonotype. CDR3 amino acids: CASSSLNEQFF. In DNA form, the CDR3 reads TGTGCCAGCAGCTCCCTCAATGAGCAGTTCTTC. The chain employs TRBV7-2 and TRBJ2-1; D is unresolved. Germline V gives CDR1 SGHTA, CDR2 FQGNSA. The CDR3 has 11 amino acids. Deletions cut 4 bases from V and 6 bases from J, with 4 bases between. Looking up the rest from reference TRBV7-2 and TRBJ2-1 gives the full variable domain: GAGVSQSPSNKVTEKGKDVELRCDPISGHTALYWYRQSLGQGLEFLIYFQGNSAPDKSGLPSDRFSAERTGGSVSTLTIQRTQQEDSAVYLCASSSLNEQFFGPGTRLTVL.